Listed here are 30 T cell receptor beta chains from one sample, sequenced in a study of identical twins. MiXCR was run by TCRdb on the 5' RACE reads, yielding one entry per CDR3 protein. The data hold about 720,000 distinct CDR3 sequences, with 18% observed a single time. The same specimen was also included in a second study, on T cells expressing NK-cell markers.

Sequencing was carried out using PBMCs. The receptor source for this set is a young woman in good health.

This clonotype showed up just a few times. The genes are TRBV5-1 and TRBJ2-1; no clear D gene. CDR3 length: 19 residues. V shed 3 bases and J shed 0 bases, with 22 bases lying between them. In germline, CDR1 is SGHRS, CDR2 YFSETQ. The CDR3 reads CASSSYPKVIRSSYNEQFF. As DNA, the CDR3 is TGCGCCAGCAGCTCCTATCCCAAAGTCATCCGAAGCTCCTACAATGAGCAGTTCTTC.

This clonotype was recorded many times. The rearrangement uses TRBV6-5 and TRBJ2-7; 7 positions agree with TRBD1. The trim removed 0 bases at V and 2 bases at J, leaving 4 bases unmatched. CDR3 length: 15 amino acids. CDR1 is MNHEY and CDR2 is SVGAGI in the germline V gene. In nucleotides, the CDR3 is TGTGCCAGCAGTTACTCGGCGAGGGGGCCCTACGAGCAGTACTTC. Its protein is CASSYSARGPYEQYF.

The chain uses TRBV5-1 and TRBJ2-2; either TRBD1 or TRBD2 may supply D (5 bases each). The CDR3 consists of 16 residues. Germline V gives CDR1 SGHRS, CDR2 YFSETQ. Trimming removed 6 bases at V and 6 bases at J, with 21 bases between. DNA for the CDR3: TGCGCCAGCACCCGACTTGGGGCAGGGAGTGCCGGGGAGCTGTTTTTT. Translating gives CASTRLGAGSAGELFF.

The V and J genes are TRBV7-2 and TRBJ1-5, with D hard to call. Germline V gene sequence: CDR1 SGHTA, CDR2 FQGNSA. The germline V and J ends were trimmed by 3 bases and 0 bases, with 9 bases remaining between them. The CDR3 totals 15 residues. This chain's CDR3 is CASSFDRYSNQPQHF. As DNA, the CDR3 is TGTGCCAGCAGCTTCGACCGTTATAGCAATCAGCCCCAGCATTTT.

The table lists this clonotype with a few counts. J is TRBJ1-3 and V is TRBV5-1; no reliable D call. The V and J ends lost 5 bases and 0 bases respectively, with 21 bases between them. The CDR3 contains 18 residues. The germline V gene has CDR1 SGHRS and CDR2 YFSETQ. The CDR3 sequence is CASSPEGVTSTSGNTIYF. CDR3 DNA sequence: TGCGCCAGCAGTCCCGAGGGTGTGACATCTACCTCTGGAAACACCATATATTTT. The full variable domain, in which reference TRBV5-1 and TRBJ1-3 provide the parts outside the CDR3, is KAGVTQTPRYLIKTRGQQVTLSCSPISGHRSVSWYQQTPGQGLQFLFEYFSETQRNKGNFPGRFSGRQFSNSRSEMNVSTLELGDSALYLCASSPEGVTSTSGNTIYFGEGSWLTVV.

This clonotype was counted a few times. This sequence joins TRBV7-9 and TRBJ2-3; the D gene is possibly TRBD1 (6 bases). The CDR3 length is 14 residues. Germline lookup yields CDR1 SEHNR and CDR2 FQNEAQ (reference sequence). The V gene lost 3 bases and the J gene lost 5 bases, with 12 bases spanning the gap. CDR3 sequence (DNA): TGTGCCAGCAGCTTTCAGGGGTCTGAAGATACGCAGTATTTT. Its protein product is CASSFQGSEDTQYF.

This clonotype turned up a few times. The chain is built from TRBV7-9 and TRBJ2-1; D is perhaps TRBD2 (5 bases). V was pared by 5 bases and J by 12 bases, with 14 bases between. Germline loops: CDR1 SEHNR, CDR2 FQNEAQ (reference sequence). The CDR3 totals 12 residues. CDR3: CASSRLYEGQFF. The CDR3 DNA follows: TGTGCCAGCAGCCGACTCTATGAGGGGCAGTTCTTC.

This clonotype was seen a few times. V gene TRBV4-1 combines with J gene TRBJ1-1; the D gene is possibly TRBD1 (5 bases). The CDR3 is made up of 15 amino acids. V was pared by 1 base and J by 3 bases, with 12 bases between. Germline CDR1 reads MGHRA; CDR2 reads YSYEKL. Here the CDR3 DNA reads TGCGCCAGCAGCCAAGCGGGGGTGGCTCACACTGAAGCTTTCTTT. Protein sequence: CASSQAGVAHTEAFF.

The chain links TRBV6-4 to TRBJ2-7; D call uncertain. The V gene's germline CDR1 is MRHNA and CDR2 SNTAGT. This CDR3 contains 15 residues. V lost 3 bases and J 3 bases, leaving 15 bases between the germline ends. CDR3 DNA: TGTGCCAGCAGTGAATCTTCCGGAGAAGGCTACGAGCAGTACTTC. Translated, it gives CASSESSGEGYEQYF.

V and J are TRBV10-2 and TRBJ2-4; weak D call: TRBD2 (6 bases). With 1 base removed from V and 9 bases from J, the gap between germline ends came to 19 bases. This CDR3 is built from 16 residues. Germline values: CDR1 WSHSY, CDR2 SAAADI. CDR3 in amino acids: CASSEFRDSQRGIQYF. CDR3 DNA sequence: TGCGCCAGCAGTGAGTTCCGGGACTCCCAGCGAGGCATTCAGTACTTC.

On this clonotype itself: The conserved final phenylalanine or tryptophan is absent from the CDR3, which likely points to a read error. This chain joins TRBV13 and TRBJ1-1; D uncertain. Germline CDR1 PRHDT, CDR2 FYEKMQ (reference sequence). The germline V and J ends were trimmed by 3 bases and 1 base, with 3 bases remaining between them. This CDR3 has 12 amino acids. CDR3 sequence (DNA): TGTGCCAGCAGCTTTAAGAACACTGAAGCTTTCTCT. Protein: CASSFKNTEAFS.

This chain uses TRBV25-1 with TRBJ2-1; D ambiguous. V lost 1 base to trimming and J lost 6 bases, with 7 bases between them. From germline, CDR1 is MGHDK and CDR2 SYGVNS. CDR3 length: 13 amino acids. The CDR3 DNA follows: TGTGCCAGCAGTGAATGGGCAGCCAATGAGCAGTTCTTC. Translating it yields CASSEWAANEQFF.

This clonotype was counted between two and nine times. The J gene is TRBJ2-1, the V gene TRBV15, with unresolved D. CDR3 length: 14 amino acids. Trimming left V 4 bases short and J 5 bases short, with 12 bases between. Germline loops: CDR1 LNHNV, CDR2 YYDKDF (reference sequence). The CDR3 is CATSKARAHNEQFF. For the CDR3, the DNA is TGTGCCACCAGCAAAGCCCGGGCCCACAATGAGCAGTTCTTC.

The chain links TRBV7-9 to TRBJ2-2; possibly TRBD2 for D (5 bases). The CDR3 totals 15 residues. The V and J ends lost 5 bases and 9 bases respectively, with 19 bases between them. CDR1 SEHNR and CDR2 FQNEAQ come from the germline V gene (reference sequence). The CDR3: CASSNTMDLSRELFF. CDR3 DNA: TGTGCCAGCAGCAACACCATGGACTTATCCAGGGAGCTGTTTTTT.

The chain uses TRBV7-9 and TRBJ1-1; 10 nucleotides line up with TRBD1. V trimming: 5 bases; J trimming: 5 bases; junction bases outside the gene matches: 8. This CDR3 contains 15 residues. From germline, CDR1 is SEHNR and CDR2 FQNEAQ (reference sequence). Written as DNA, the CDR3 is TGTGCCAGCAGCCCCGCCGGACAGGGGGAAACTGAAGCTTTCTTT. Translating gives CASSPAGQGETEAFF.

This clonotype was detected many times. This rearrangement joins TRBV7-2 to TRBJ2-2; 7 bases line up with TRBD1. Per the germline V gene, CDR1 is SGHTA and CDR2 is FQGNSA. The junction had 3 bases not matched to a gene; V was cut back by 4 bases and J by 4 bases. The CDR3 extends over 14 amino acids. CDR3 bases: TGTGCCAGCAGCTCCAGACAGGGCACCGGGGAGCTGTTTTTT. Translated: CASSSRQGTGELFF.

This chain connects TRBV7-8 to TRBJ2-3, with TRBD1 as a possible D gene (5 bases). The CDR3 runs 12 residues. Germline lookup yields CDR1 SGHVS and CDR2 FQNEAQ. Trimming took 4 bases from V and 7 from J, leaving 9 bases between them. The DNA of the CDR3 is TGTGCCAGCAGCTCGACAGATTATACGCAGTATTTT. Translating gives CASSSTDYTQYF.

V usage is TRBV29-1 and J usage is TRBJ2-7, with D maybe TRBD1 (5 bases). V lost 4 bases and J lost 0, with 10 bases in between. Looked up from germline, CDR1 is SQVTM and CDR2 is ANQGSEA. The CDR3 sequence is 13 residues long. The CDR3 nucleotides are TGCAGCGTTGCAGACAGCAACTCCTACGAGCAGTACTTC. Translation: CSVADSNSYEQYF.

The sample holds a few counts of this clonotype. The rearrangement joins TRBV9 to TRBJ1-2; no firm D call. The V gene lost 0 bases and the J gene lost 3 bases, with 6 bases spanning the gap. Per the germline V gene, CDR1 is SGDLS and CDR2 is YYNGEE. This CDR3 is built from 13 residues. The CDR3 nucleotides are TGTGCCAGCAGCGTAGATATGGACTATGGCTACACCTTC. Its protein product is CASSVDMDYGYTF.

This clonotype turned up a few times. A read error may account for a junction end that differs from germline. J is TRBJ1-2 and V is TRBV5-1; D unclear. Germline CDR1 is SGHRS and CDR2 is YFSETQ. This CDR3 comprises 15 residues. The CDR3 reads CASTLTQEANYGYTF. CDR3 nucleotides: TGCGCCAGCACCCTGACCCAGGAAGCTAACTATGGCTACACTTTC.

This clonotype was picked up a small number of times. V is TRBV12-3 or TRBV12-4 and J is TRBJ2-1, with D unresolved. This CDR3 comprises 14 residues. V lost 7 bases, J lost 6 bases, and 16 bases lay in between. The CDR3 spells CASNRPGVFNEQFF. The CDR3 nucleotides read TGTGCCAGCAACCGACCAGGAGTGTTCAATGAGCAGTTCTTC.

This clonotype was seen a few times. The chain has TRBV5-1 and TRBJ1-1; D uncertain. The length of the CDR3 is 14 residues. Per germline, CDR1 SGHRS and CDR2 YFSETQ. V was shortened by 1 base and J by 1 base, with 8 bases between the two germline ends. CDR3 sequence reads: CASSLRPENTEAFF. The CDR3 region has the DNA TGCGCCAGCAGCTTGAGGCCCGAGAACACTGAAGCTTTCTTT. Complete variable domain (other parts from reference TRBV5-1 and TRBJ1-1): KAGVTQTPRYLIKTRGQQVTLSCSPISGHRSVSWYQQTPGQGLQFLFEYFSETQRNKGNFPGRFSGRQFSNSRSEMNVSTLELGDSALYLCASSLRPENTEAFFGQGTRLTVV.

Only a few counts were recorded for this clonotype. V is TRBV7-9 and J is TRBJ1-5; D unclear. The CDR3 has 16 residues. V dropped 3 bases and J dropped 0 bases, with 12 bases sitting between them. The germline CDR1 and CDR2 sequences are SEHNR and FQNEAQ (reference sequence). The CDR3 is CASSLGRRDSNQPQHF. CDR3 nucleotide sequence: TGTGCCAGCAGCTTGGGCAGGCGAGATAGCAATCAGCCCCAGCATTTT. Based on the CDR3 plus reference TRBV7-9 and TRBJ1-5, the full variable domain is DTGVSQNPRHKITKRGQNVTFRCDPISEHNRLYWYRQTLGQGPEFLTYFQNEAQLEKSRLLSDRFSAERPKGSFSTLEIQRTEQGDSAMYLCASSLGRRDSNQPQHFGDGTRLSIL.

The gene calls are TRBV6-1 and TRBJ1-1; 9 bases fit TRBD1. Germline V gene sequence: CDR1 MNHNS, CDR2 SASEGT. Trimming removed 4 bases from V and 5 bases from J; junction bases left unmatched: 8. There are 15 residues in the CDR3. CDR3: CASSVTTGTGTEAFF. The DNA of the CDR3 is TGTGCCAGCAGTGTTACAACCGGGACAGGGACTGAAGCTTTCTTT.

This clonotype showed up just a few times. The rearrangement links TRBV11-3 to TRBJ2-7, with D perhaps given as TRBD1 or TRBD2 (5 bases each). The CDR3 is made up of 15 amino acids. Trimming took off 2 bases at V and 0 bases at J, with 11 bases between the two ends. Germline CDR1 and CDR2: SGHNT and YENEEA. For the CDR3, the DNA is TGTGCCAGCAGCTTAACTAGGGGAGTCTCCTACGAGCAGTACTTC. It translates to CASSLTRGVSYEQYF.

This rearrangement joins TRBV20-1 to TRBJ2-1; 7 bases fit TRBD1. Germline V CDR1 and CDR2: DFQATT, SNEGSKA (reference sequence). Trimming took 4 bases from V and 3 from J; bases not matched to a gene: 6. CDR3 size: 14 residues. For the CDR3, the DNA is TGCAGTGCTAACGACAGGGTGGGCTACAATGAGCAGTTCTTC. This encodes CSANDRVGYNEQFF.

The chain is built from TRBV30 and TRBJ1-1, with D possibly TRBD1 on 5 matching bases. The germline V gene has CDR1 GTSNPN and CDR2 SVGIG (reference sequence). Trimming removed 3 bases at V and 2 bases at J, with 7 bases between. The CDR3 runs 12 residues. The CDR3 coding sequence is TGTGCCTGGAGCAGGGAAAACACTGAAGCTTTCTTT. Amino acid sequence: CAWSRENTEAFF.

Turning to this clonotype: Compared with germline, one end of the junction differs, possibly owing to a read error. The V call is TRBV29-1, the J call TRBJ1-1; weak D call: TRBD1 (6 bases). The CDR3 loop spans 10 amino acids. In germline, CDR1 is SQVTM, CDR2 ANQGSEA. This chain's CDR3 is CSVEIGGKLF. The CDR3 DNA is TGCAGCGTTGAAATAGGGGGGAAGCTCTTT.

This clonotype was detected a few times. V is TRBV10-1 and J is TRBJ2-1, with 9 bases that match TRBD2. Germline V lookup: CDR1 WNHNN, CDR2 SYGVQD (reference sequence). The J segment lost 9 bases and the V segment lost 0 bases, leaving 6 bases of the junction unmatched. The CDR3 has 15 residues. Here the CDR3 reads CASSESVREGSEQFF. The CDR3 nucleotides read TGCGCCAGCAGTGAGTCGGTGCGGGAGGGTAGTGAGCAGTTCTTC.

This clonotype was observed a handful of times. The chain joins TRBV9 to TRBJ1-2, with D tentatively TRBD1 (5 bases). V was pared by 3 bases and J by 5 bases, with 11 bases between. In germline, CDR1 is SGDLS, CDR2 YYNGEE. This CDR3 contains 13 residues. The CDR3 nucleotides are TGTGCCAGCAGCGCAGGGAATCAGTATGGCTACACCTTC. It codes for CASSAGNQYGYTF.